Presented here are 24 T cell receptor beta chains from one specimen sequenced in a study of cytomegalovirus exposure and HLA in healthy donors. Vbeta (60) and Jbeta (13) primers were used in the PCR. Method: immunoSEQ multiplex PCR; TCRdb's copy keeps in-frame clones and lacks some. The sample holds 130,000 to 150,000 clones, roughly 80% seen once. Sequenced input: PBMCs. The receptor source for this set is a woman aged 40 to 50 in good health and CMV-seropositive.

The chain recombines TRBV27 with TRBJ1-2; 8 nucleotides line up with TRBD1. This CDR3 spans 16 amino acids. Germline loops: CDR1 MNHEY, CDR2 SMNVEV (reference sequence). J was trimmed by 5 bases and V by 5 bases; bases with no gene match: 13. The CDR3 DNA is TGTGCCAGCAGTACCGGACAGGGTCGGGGCGTATATGGCTACACCTTC. Encoded protein: CASSTGQGRGVYGYTF.

The chain joins TRBV7-6 to TRBJ2-2, with 8 bases identical to TRBD2. The CDR3 covers 16 residues. Germline values: CDR1 SGHVS, CDR2 FNYEAQ. The trim removed 0 bases at V and 4 bases at J, leaving 4 bases unmatched. CDR3 residues: CASSLALRGGTGELFF. CDR3 DNA sequence: TGTGCCAGCAGCTTAGCGCTTCGGGGGGGCACCGGGGAGCTGTTTTTT.

This clone was seen more than once but under ten times. V gene TRBV5-1 combines with J gene TRBJ2-3, with TRBD2 identical over 7 bases. Germline CDR1 SGHRS, CDR2 YFSETQ. V trimming: 4 bases; J trimming: 4 bases; junction bases outside the gene matches: 6. The CDR3 loop spans 14 amino acids. Here the CDR3 reads CASSHQRGPDTQYF. DNA of the CDR3: TGCGCCAGCAGCCACCAGCGGGGCCCAGATACGCAGTATTTT.

This clone came up a few times. The chain recombines TRBV11-1 with TRBJ2-1; TRBD2 is a possible D gene (6 bases). The CDR3 totals 15 residues. Germline lookup yields CDR1 SGHAT and CDR2 FQDESV (reference sequence). Trimming cost V 5 bases and J 3 bases, with 14 bases left between them. CDR3 nucleotide sequence: TGTGCCAGCAGCCGCATGGGGGGTCTCTACAATGAGCAGTTCTTC. This codes for CASSRMGGLYNEQFF.

This clone was counted a few times. The chain recombines TRBV6-5 with TRBJ1-1; D remains ambiguous. Germline CDR1 MNHEY, CDR2 SVGAGI. The CDR3 sequence is 14 residues long. V lost 4 bases, J lost 6 bases, and 15 bases lay in between. The CDR3 protein is CASSFESRGAEAFF. The CDR3 DNA reads TGTGCCAGCAGTTTTGAGTCCAGAGGCGCTGAAGCTTTCTTT.

The V call is TRBV5-4, the J call TRBJ2-1; D unclear. With 1 base removed from V and 10 bases from J, the gap between germline ends came to 15 bases. From germline, CDR1 is SGHNT and CDR2 YYREEE (reference sequence). The CDR3 consists of 14 residues. CDR3 loop: CASSLKSVMGEQFF. As DNA, the CDR3 is TGTGCCAGCAGCTTGAAGTCCGTAATGGGCGAGCAGTTCTTC.

V gene TRBV7-9 combines with J gene TRBJ1-2; no clear D. The V end lost 2 bases, the J end lost 8 bases, and 12 bases lay between the germline ends. Germline CDR1 reads SEHNR; CDR2 reads FQNEAQ (reference sequence). This CDR3 region has 13 residues. The CDR3: CASSLPVFEGYTF. In DNA form, the CDR3 reads TGTGCCAGCAGCTTACCGGTTTTTGAAGGCTACACCTTC.

The CDR3 protein is CASRTDRGGETQYF. CDR3 nucleotide sequence: TGTGCCAGCAGGACCGACAGGGGGGGAGAGACCCAGTACTTC. The chain joins TRBV6-6 to TRBJ2-5; 9 nucleotides line up with TRBD1. Germline loops: CDR1 MNHNY, CDR2 SVGAGI (reference sequence). V was clipped by 6 bases and J by 4 bases; unmatched bases: 6. The CDR3 extends over 14 amino acids.

The chain couples TRBV7-2 to TRBJ2-1; D is possibly TRBD2 (7 bases). V was shortened by 4 bases and J by 2 bases, with 24 bases between the two germline ends. CDR1 and CDR2 (germline): SGHTA, FQGNSA. This CDR3 has 19 residues. CDR3 sequence: CASSSPRGGRARTYNEQFF. The CDR3 DNA is TGTGCCAGCAGCTCCCCTAGGGGGGGCAGGGCGAGAACCTACAATGAGCAGTTCTTC.

The chain employs TRBV28 and TRBJ2-7; the D gene is possibly TRBD2 (7 bases). CDR3 length equals 15 residues. CDR1 and CDR2 from the germline V gene are MDHEN and SYDVKM. V shed 8 bases and J shed 0 bases, with 17 bases lying between them. CDR3: CASSPGGQSSYEQYF. The CDR3 DNA reads as TGTGCCAGCTCACCGGGGGGCCAAAGCTCCTACGAGCAGTACTTC.

The chain links TRBV11-2 to TRBJ1-2; D is ambiguous. The germline CDR1 and CDR2 sequences are SGHAT and FQNNGV. V shed 0 bases and J shed 4 bases, with 12 bases lying between them. The CDR3 has 15 residues. Here the CDR3 reads CASSLDPADSYGYTF. In nucleotides, the CDR3 is TGTGCCAGCAGCTTAGACCCGGCGGATTCCTATGGCTACACCTTC.

The rearrangement links TRBV29-1 to TRBJ1-1, with D perhaps TRBD1 (5 bases). Trimming removed 2 bases from V and 5 bases from J, with 12 bases in between. CDR1 and CDR2 (germline): SQVTM, ANQGSEA. The length of the CDR3 is 13 residues. In DNA, the CDR3 is TGCAGCGTTGAAATACTCGACAGAACTGAAGCTTTCTTT. Its protein is CSVEILDRTEAFF.

This clone was observed a few times. V is TRBV10-3 and J is TRBJ1-1; D is perhaps TRBD1 (5 bases). Germline-derived CDR1 and CDR2 are ENHRY and SYGVKD. The CDR3 consists of 13 residues. The V gene lost 4 bases and the J gene lost 2 bases, with 8 bases spanning the gap. CDR3 bases: TGTGCCATCAGTGTCAGGGATAACACTGAAGCTTTCTTT. This translates into CAISVRDNTEAFF.

The CDR3 region has the DNA TGTGCCAGCAGCTTCGGCGAGGGGGCTATCTACGAGCAGTACTTC. Residues: CASSFGEGAIYEQYF. The rearrangement links TRBV7-9 to TRBJ2-7; 7 nucleotides line up with TRBD1. Unmatched junction bases numbered 8, after V lost 3 bases and J lost 3 bases. The CDR3 has 15 amino acids. CDR1 SEHNR and CDR2 FQNEAQ come from the germline V gene (reference sequence). Combining the CDR3 with reference TRBV7-9 and TRBJ2-7 gives the whole variable domain DTGVSQNPRHKITKRGQNVTFRCDPISEHNRLYWYRQTLGQGPEFLTYFQNEAQLEKSRLLSDRFSAERPKGSFSTLEIQRTEQGDSAMYLCASSFGEGAIYEQYFGPGTRLTVT.

The rearrangement joins TRBV9 to TRBJ1-2, with unresolved D. The CDR3 has 13 residues. With 2 bases removed from V and 2 bases from J, the gap between germline ends came to 7 bases. Germline V CDR1 and CDR2: SGDLS, YYNGEE. The DNA of the CDR3 is TGTGCCAGCAGCGTTCCGGGGAACTATGGCTACACCTTC. It yields the protein CASSVPGNYGYTF.

The V call is TRBV19, the J call TRBJ2-7; the match to TRBD2 covers 7 bases. The germline V gene encodes CDR1 LNHDA and CDR2 SQIVND (reference sequence). The CDR3 runs to 16 residues. After removal of 0 bases from V and 2 bases from J, the junction contained 7 bases not matched to a gene. CDR3 sequence reads: CASSIDGEGETYEQYF. CDR3 coding DNA: TGTGCCAGTAGTATAGATGGGGAGGGAGAGACCTACGAGCAGTACTTC. Full variable domain (missing parts from reference TRBV19 and TRBJ2-7): DGGITQSPKYLFRKEGQNVTLSCEQNLNHDAMYWYRQDPGQGLRLIYYSQIVNDFQKGDIAEGYSVSREKKESFPLTVTSAQKNPTAFYLCASSIDGEGETYEQYFGPGTRLTVT.

V gene TRBV4-2 combines with J gene TRBJ1-4; D perhaps matches TRBD1 (6 bases). V was shortened by 4 bases and J by 8 bases, with 14 bases between the two germline ends. This CDR3 spans 14 amino acids. Germline-derived CDR1 and CDR2 are LGHNA and YNFKEQ. CDR3 bases: TGTGCCAGCAGCCTAAATAGACAGGAAGAAAAACTGTTTTTT. Protein: CASSLNRQEEKLFF.

The chain joins TRBV15 to TRBJ2-5, with TRBD1 as a possible D gene (5 bases). The J call may be wrong; the DNA end is better matched by TRBJ2-7. This CDR3 has 12 amino acids. From germline, CDR1 is LNHNV and CDR2 YYDKDF (reference sequence). CDR3 sequence: CATSIQGYEQYF. CDR3 coding DNA: TGTGCCACCAGCATCCAGGGTTACGAGCAGTACTTC.

The sample holds one count of this clone. The chain links TRBV9 to TRBJ2-1, with D possibly TRBD2 on 6 matching bases. In germline, CDR1 is SGDLS, CDR2 YYNGEE. Trimming shortened V by 2 bases and J by 3 bases, and 12 bases separated the two germline ends. The CDR3 extends over 15 amino acids. The CDR3 DNA sequence: TGTGCCAGCAGCGTTGGACGGGGGAACTACAATGAGCAGTTCTTC. It translates to CASSVGRGNYNEQFF.

This clone has more than one count but fewer than ten. The chain joins TRBV5-1 to TRBJ2-2; tentatively, D is TRBD1 (6 bases). V lost 1 base, J lost 6 bases, and 16 bases lay in between. The germline gives CDR1 SGHRS, CDR2 YFSETQ. The CDR3 covers 16 residues. DNA for the CDR3: TGCGCCAGCAGCTTGTCGGCAGGGGTTTTACCCGGGGAGCTGTTTTTT. Its translation is CASSLSAGVLPGELFF.

This chain links TRBV2 with TRBJ1-5; weak D call: TRBD1 (5 bases). Trimming pared 6 bases from V and 0 bases from J, leaving 12 bases between. The germline V gene encodes CDR1 SNHLY and CDR2 FYNNEI. The CDR3 is made up of 15 amino acids. The CDR3 sequence is CASRAQDLSNQPQHF. CDR3 DNA: TGTGCCAGCAGAGCACAGGACCTTAGCAATCAGCCCCAGCATTTT.

This clone was counted a few times. The CDR3: CASSQGTIGETQYF. CDR3 sequence (DNA): TGTGCCAGCAGTCAGGGCACTATTGGGGAGACCCAGTACTTC. The rearrangement links TRBV25-1 to TRBJ2-5, with D tentatively TRBD1 (5 bases). The V end lost 5 bases, the J end lost 5 bases, and 15 bases lay between the germline ends. CDR1 and CDR2 from the germline V gene are MGHDK and SYGVNS. The CDR3 covers 14 residues.

The V and J genes are TRBV9 and TRBJ1-1; 7 positions agree with TRBD1. The CDR3 extends over 13 amino acids. V dropped 3 bases and J dropped 7; count of bases not matched to a gene: 6. CDR1 SGDLS and CDR2 YYNGEE come from the germline V gene. In nucleotides, the CDR3 is TGTGCCAGCAGCGCGACAGGGAGTAGTGAAGCTTTCTTT. Translated, it gives CASSATGSSEAFF.

V usage is TRBV28 and J usage is TRBJ1-2, with 12 bases fitting TRBD1. This CDR3 has 17 residues. V shed 5 bases and J 8 bases; nucleotides not matched to a gene: 15. Germline V gene lookup returns CDR1 MDHEN and CDR2 SYDVKM. The CDR3 nucleotides are TGTGCCAGCAGTCAAACCGGGACAGGGGGCCTCTTGAAAGGCTACACCTTC. It specifies CASSQTGTGGLLKGYTF.